The following is a T cell receptor (beta chain) sequence with its context. The germline CDR1 and CDR2 sequences are MNHEY and SVGAGI. The CDR3 has 13 residues. The germline V and J ends were trimmed by 2 bases and 10 bases, with 9 bases remaining between them. The data derive from a study of blood T cells in healthy people across ages. The authors ran a second PCR of 7 to 11 cycles using a sample-barcoded 5' primer and a J-beta primer mix. TCRdb fed the 5' RACE reads into MiXCR, producing one record per CDR3 protein. The sample lists 540,000 or so distinct CDR3 sequences; 24% were seen once. These data were also reused for a study on T cells of mothers and their children.

Sequencing was done on a sample of blood. The chain uses TRBV6-5 and TRBJ1-6; D not resolved. This clonotype was obtained from a boy between 10 and 17 years old in good health. For the CDR3, the DNA is TGTGCCAGCAGTTACGAGGTCAACTCACCCCTCCACTTT. It encodes CASSYEVNSPLHF.